The count of the clone carrying this T cell receptor beta chain is one. Its target is not known. The data were taken from a study of blood T cell dynamics during melanoma immunotherapy. The study, taken as a whole, reports: Unlike progressors, later disease-control patients had W3 repertoires gaining clonality or diversity.

V was shortened by 1 base and J by 0 bases, with 9 bases between the two germline ends. Germline CDR1 reads SNHLY; CDR2 reads FYNNEI. This CDR3 region has 15 residues. Only in-frame clones appear in the TCRdb table, and some are missing; sequencing was by immunoSEQ multiplex PCR. The repertoire holds over 10,000 clones, with about 81% as singletons. Time point indicated: pre-treatment baseline. This clonotype was obtained from a human donor with melanoma. This chain links TRBV2 with TRBJ1-2; no clear D gene. The sample here was blood, taken from a patient treated with checkpoint blockade. In DNA form, the CDR3 reads TGTGCCAGCAGTGAAGGTGGCGGTTCTAACTATGGCTACACCTTC. It translates to CASSEGGGSNYGYTF.